The rows below give T cell receptor beta chains drawn from one sample of a study of cytomegalovirus exposure and HLA in healthy donors. Generated by immunoSEQ multiplex PCR, the TCRdb table keeps only in-frame clones and is missing some. Of 300,000 to 400,000 clones in the sample, 86% were seen once. Sample: PBMCs. These TCRs come from a woman between 18 and 29 years old in good health and CMV-seronegative. Each CDR3 is given with its conserved first and last residue. A D gene is named only where the DNA matches it firmly. Some rows mark clone size as missing; the rest say once, few, many or name a class of expanded clone.

clone size | J gene | D gene | V gene | CDR3 DNA | CDR3 protein
- | TRBJ2-1 | TRBD2 | TRBV7-9 | TGTGCCAGCAGCTTCGGGGGAGGGATATACAATGAGCAGTTCTTC | CASSFGGGIYNEQFF
once | TRBJ2-2 | - | TRBV9 | TGTGCCAGCAGCGTAGCTGGAGGGTTCAACACCGGGGAGCTGTTTTTT | CASSVAGGFNTGELFF
- | TRBJ1-2 | - | TRBV29-1 | TGCAGCGAACTCGACAGCAACTATGGCTACACCTTC | CSELDSNYGYTF
- | TRBJ2-3 | - | TRBV27 | TGTGCCAGCAGTCTCTCGAGGGCAGATACGCAGTATTTT | CASSLSRADTQYF
once | TRBJ2-5 | - | TRBV5-1 | TGCGCCAGCAGCCCGGGGACATTCGGGGTTGGGGAGACCCAGTACTTC | CASSPGTFGVGETQYF
- | TRBJ2-2 | TRBD2 | TRBV7-9 | TGTGCCAGCAGACTACTAGCGGGGGTAACCGGGGAGCTGTTTTTT | CASRLLAGVTGELFF
- | TRBJ2-5 | - | TRBV18 | TGTGCCAGCTCACCAGACAAGGGAGAGCAAGAGACCCAGTACTTC | CASSPDKGEQETQYF
- | TRBJ2-1 | TRBD2 | TRBV28 | TGTGCCAGCAGCGATATAGCGGGGGGAAACAATGAGCAGTTCTTC | CASSDIAGGNNEQFF
- | TRBJ1-5 | TRBD1 | TRBV2 | TGTGCCAGCAGTGTTAAGGACAGGGGCCCGGGGGGTCAGCCCCAGCATTTT | CASSVKDRGPGGQPQHF
- | TRBJ2-7 | TRBD1 | TRBV6-1 | TGTGCCAGCAGTAGGACAGGGGACTACGAGCAGTACTTC | CASSRTGDYEQYF
- | TRBJ2-7 | - | TRBV25-1 | TGTGCCAGCAGTGAAGGGCAGGGAAGGGGATACGAGCAGTACTTC | CASSEGQGRGYEQYF
- | TRBJ2-7 | - | TRBV7-9 | TGTGCCAGCTCACCCACAGGTTACGAGCAGTACTTC | CASSPTGYEQYF
- | TRBJ1-5 | - | TRBV28 | TGTGCCAGCAGTTTTCTGCGTCAGCCCCAGCATTTT | CASSFLRQPQHF
- | TRBJ1-2 | - | TRBV20-1 | TGCAGTGCTAGTTTGGAGTACGGCTACACCTTC | CSASLEYGYTF
once | TRBJ1-5 | - | TRBV27 | TGTGCCAGCATGGGGCGTAATCAGCCCCAGCATTTT | CASMGRNQPQHF
- | TRBJ2-2 | TRBD2 | TRBV5-1 | TGCGCCAGCAGCCCGACTAGCGGGATCACCGGGGAGCTGTTTTTT | CASSPTSGITGELFF
once | TRBJ1-3 | - | TRBV2 | TGTGCCAGCAGAGAATCTACAGGGTCTGGAAACACCATATATTTT | CASRESTGSGNTIYF
- | TRBJ2-1 | - | TRBV4-1 | TGCGCCAGCAGCCAAGGGCCAGACAATGAGCAGTTCTTC | CASSQGPDNEQFF
- | TRBJ2-1 | - | TRBV27 | TGTGCCAGCAGTTTTTCTAGAGGGAATGAGCAGTTCTTC | CASSFSRGNEQFF
few | TRBJ1-2 | - | TRBV11-2 | TGTGCCAGCAGCTTAGGGCGGGGGCAGGACTATGGCTACACCTTC | CASSLGRGQDYGYTF
- | TRBJ2-6 | - | TRBV19 | TGTGCCAGTAAAAGGGGGAGCTCTGGGGCCAACGTCCTGACTTTC | CASKRGSSGANVLTF
- | TRBJ1-1 | - | TRBV10-3 | TGTGCCATCAGTGAGTCGGCGGGGGGAGGCACTGAAGCTTTCTTT | CAISESAGGGTEAFF
- | TRBJ1-5 | - | TRBV4-1 | TGCGCCAGCAGCCATAATCCCGGGACAAACAATCAGCCCCAGCATTTT | CASSHNPGTNNQPQHF
- | TRBJ2-1 | TRBD2 | TRBV9 | TGTGCCAGCAGCGCGGGCCTCGGGACTAGCGGGAACAATGAGCAGTTCTTC | CASSAGLGTSGNNEQFF
- | TRBJ2-7 | - | TRBV5-1 | TGCGCCAGCAGCTTGACAGCCTACGAGCAGTACTTC | CASSLTAYEQYF
- | TRBJ2-5 | - | TRBV9 | TGTGCCAGCAGCGTAGAGGGGGAGAAGGGAGAGACCCAGTACTTC | CASSVEGEKGETQYF
- | TRBJ1-1 | TRBD1 | TRBV5-5 | TGTGCCAGCAGCTTGGGACAGGGGGCGACTGAAGCTTTCTTT | CASSLGQGATEAFF
- | TRBJ1-3 | - | TRBV5-1 | TGCGCCAGCAGCTTGGTGGGCATGGGAGAAGGAAACACCATATATTTT | CASSLVGMGEGNTIYF
few | TRBJ2-2 | - | TRBV18 | TGTGCCAGCTCACCATTCGGTTCCGGGGAGCTGTTTTTT | CASSPFGSGELFF
- | TRBJ2-1 | TRBD1 | TRBV9 | TGTGCCAGCAACACACAGGGGGCTTACAATGAGCAGTTCTTC | CASNTQGAYNEQFF
- | TRBJ2-7 | TRBD2 | TRBV5-8 | TGTGCCAGCAGCAACCTAGCGGCCGAGCAGTACTTC | CASSNLAAEQYF
- | TRBJ2-7 | - | TRBV29-1 | TGCAGCGCTACGCAGGGTACGGCCTACGAGCAGTACTTC | CSATQGTAYEQYF
- | TRBJ2-2 | - | TRBV5-1 | TGCGCCAGCAGCTTGGGCCAGGGAGGCACCGGGGAGCTGTTTTTT | CASSLGQGGTGELFF
- | TRBJ2-7 | - | TRBV9 | TGTGCCAGCAGCGTAGCCTCGGCAGGGATCTACGAGCAGTACTTC | CASSVASAGIYEQYF
once | TRBJ2-3 | TRBD2 | TRBV30 | TGTGCCTGGACCCCCACGCAGGTAGCGGGAGGGCCAGATACGCAGTATTTT | CAWTPTQVAGGPDTQYF